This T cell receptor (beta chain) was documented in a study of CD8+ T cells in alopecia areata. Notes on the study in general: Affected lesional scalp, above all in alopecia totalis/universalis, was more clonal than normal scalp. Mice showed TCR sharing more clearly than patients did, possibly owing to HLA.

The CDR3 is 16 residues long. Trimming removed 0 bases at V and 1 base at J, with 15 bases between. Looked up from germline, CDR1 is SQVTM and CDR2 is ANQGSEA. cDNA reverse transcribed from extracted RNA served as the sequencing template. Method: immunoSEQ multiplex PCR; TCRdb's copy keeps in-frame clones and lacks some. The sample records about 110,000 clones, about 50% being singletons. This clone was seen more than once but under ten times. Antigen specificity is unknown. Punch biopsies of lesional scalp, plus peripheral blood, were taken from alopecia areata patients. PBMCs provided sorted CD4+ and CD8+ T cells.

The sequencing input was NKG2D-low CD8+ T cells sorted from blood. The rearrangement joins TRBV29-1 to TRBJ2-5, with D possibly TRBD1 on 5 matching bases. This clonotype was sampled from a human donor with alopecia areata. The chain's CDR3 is CSVEESEQEIQETQYF. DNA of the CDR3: TGCAGCGTTGAAGAATCTGAACAGGAGATCCAAGAGACCCAGTACTTC.